The entry below gives a single TCR beta chain sequence along with its context. This entry comes from a study of T cell responses to AZD1222 COVID-19 vaccine. Generated by immunoSEQ multiplex PCR, the TCRdb table keeps only in-frame clones and is missing some. The table shows about 88,000 clones, with just over 90% occurring only once. CDR1 and CDR2 from the germline V gene are SGHDN and FVKESK. V lost 2 bases to trimming and J lost 5 bases, with 15 bases between them. This CDR3 has 15 residues. The sequence was collected from an adult in good health. The sequencing here drew on peripheral blood, taken on day 0 of AZD1222 vaccination. The rearrangement uses TRBV14 and TRBJ2-5; no firm D call. CDR3 sequence: CASSQSLGLGETQYF. CDR3 coding DNA: TGTGCCAGCAGCCAAAGCCTGGGCCTTGGGGAGACCCAGTACTTC. Combining the CDR3 with reference TRBV14 and TRBJ2-5 gives the whole variable domain EAGVTQFPSHSVIEKGQTVTLRCDPISGHDNLYWYRRVMGKEIKFLLHFVKESKQDESGMPNNRFLAERTGGTYSTLKVQPAELEDSGVYFCASSQSLGLGETQYFGPGTRLLVL.